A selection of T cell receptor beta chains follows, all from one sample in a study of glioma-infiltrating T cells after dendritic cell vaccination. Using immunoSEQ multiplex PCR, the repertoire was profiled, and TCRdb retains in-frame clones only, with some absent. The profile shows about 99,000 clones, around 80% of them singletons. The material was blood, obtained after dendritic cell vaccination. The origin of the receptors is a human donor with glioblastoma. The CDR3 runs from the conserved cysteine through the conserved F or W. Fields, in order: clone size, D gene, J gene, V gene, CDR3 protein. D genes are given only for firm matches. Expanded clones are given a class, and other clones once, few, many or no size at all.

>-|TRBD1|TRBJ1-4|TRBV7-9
CASSLRQGPNEKLFF
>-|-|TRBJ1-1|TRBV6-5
CASSPSGRATEAFF
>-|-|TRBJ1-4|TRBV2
CASSLNPRGDEKLFF
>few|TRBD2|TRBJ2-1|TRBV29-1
CSVKTSGGVVNEQFF
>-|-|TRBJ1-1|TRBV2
CASNPNTSGGDTEAFF
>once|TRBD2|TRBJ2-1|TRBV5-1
CASSPPGLEPYNEQFF
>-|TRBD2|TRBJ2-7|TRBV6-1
CASSPKTSAGEQYF
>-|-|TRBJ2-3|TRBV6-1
CASSSGRLGTQYF
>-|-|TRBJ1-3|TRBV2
CASSEDGGPGNTIYF
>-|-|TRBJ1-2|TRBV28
CASSLKLYGYTF
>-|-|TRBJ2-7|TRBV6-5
CASSYAGGTDYEQYF
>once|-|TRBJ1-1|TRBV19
CASRSERQLMNTEAFF
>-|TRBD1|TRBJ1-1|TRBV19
CASAYIYRGGTEAFF
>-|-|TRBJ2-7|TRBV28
CASSSTFWALYEQYF
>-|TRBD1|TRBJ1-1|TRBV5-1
CASSLSRGTVNTEAFF
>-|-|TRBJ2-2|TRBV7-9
CASNPTGRTGELFF
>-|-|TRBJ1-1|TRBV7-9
CASSFSPGVATEAFF
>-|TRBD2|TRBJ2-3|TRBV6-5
CASSYLAGGPTDTQYF
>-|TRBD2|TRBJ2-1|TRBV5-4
CASSPGLAGGRNNEQFF
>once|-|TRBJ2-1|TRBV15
CATSRSQEQFF
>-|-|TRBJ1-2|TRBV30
CAAGQSGYTF
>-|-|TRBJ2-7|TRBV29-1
CSVGYPGYEQYF
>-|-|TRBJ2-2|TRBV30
CAWSVRRSGSGELFF
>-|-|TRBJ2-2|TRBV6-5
CASSYTGLITGELFF
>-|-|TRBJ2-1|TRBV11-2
CASSLAGEDTFF
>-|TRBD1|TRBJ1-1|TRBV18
CASSQRVNRDSEAFF
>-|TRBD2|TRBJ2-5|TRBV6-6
CASRSILAFLGETQYF
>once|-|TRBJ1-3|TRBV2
CASSSDPGGNTIYF
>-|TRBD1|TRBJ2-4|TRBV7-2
CASSLGQANIQYF
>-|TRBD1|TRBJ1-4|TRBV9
CASSARGGWRGPSLATNEKLFF
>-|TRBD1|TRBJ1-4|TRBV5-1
CASSLGDRGEKLFF
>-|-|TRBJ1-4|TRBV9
CASSVGGRVYEKLFF
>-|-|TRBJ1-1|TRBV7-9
CASTTDGRANTEAFF
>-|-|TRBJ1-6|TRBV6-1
CASSGNTGGSPLHF
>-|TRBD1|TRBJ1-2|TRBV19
CASSVTTGTGGPGYTF
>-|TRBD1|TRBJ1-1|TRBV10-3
CATLQGGLNTEAFF
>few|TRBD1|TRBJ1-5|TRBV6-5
CASSWTGNQPQHF
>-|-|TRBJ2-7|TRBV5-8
CASSLVQVGTYEQYF
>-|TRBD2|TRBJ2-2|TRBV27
CASSLLAGGPHGGELFF
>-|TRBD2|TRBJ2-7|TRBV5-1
CASSFTSGDLEQYF
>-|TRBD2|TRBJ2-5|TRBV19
CASSIGLAETQYF
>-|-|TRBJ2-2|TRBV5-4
CASTRPGTGELFF
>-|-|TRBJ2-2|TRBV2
CASSEWRNTGELFF
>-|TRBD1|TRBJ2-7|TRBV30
CAWRPAAGQGAYEQYF
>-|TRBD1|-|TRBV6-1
CASNLQGFPYEQYF
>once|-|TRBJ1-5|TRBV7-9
CASSLGRGGNQPQHF